These 26 T cell receptor beta chains share one sample of origin, sequenced in a study of Ad26.COV2.S vaccination and SARS-CoV-2 variants (dated by TCRdb to about 2021). Libraries were built with the immunoSEQ multiplex PCR assay. The source is immuneACCESS, and TCRdb retained only in-frame sequences with V and J called. Part of the clones is not carried over; for the studies checked, unresolved V genes explain less than half of this, and the remainder is unexplained. This sample gives some 290,000 clones in total; around four fifths of them show up just once. The biggest ten clones account for around 2% of the sample. The treatment or condition label corresponds to: roughly 18 received Ad26.COV2.S at low or high dose, single or two shots; 5 received placebo; per-sample allocation not given. Repertoires of vaccine and placebo recipients were sequenced from samples taken on day 63 after the first injection.

This specimen consisted of peripheral blood, obtained in a trial of Ad26.COV2.S vaccine versus placebo. The receptor source for this set is a person between 18 and 60 years old who received the Ad26.COV2.S COVID-19 vaccine or a placebo.

This clone has a handful of counts. The V call is TRBV28, the J call TRBJ2-2, with D possibly matching TRBD2 (5 bases). Trimming shortened V by 10 bases and J by 6 bases, and 18 bases separated the two germline ends. There are 14 residues in the CDR3. Germline V gene data show CDR1 as MDHEN and CDR2 as SYDVKM. This CDR3 is CATGLFLGAGELFF. The DNA for the CDR3 is TGTGCCACCGGCTTATTCCTCGGGGCCGGGGAGCTGTTTTTT. The full variable domain, rest sourced from reference TRBV28 and TRBJ2-2, is DVKVTQSSRYLVKRTGEKVFLECVQDMDHENMFWYRQDPGLGLRLIYFSYDVKMKEKGDIPEGYSVSREKKERFSLILESASTNQTSMYLCATGLFLGAGELFFGEGSRLTVL.

The chain recombines TRBV4-2 with TRBJ2-1, with D perhaps matching TRBD1 or TRBD2 (5 bases each). The CDR3 contains 15 residues. Trimming removed 2 bases from V and 9 bases from J, with 17 bases in between. Germline V gene sequence: CDR1 LGHNA, CDR2 YNFKEQ. CDR3 in amino acids: CASSQPEGYFVEQFF. The CDR3 DNA follows: TGTGCCAGCAGCCAACCAGAGGGGTACTTCGTTGAGCAGTTCTTC.

This chain links TRBV7-8 with TRBJ1-6; a possible D gene is TRBD1 (6 bases). CDR1 is SGHVS, CDR2 FQNEAQ, per germline. The length of the CDR3 is 14 residues. Between the trimmed V and J ends, which lost 1 base and 10 bases, there was a span of 11 bases. The CDR3 sequence: CASSLDRVGSPLHF. CDR3 DNA sequence: TGTGCCAGCAGCTTAGACAGGGTAGGATCACCCCTCCACTTT.

The chain uses TRBV3-1 (or the pseudogene TRBV3-2) and TRBJ2-1, with D perhaps given as TRBD1 or TRBD2 (5 bases each). V was clipped by 4 bases and J by 6 bases, with 10 bases between them. The CDR3 extends over 13 amino acids. CDR1 is LGHDT, CDR2 YNNKEL, per germline (reference sequence). Here the CDR3 reads CASSLRGLNEQFF. The CDR3 nucleotides read TGTGCCAGCAGCCTCCGGGGCCTCAATGAGCAGTTCTTC.

The V and J genes are TRBV7-6 and TRBJ1-5; 9 bases are shared with TRBD1. The CDR3 loop spans 15 amino acids. Looked up from germline, CDR1 is SGHVS and CDR2 is FNYEAQ. V lost 5 bases and J lost 4; bases outside the gene matches: 6. The CDR3 here is CASSQGQGGNQPQHF. The CDR3, as DNA: TGTGCCAGCAGCCAGGGACAGGGTGGTAATCAGCCCCAGCATTTT.

The chain recombines TRBV7-8 with TRBJ1-2; 10 positions agree with TRBD1. V lost 5 bases and J lost 4; bases outside the gene matches: 7. CDR1 is SGHVS and CDR2 is FQNEAQ in the germline V gene. There are 15 residues in the CDR3. In DNA form, the CDR3 reads TGTGCCAGCAGCCCGGCGGGACAGGGGATCTATGGCTACACCTTC. Residues: CASSPAGQGIYGYTF.

The gene calls are TRBV7-8 and TRBJ2-1; 9 nucleotides align to TRBD2. Germline CDR1 is SGHVS and CDR2 is FQNEAQ. This CDR3 has 15 amino acids. The V gene end was trimmed by 4 bases and the J gene end by 2 bases; junction bases not matched to a gene: 3. The CDR3 here is CASSSQRGAYNEQFF. CDR3 bases: TGTGCCAGCAGCTCCCAGCGGGGGGCCTACAATGAGCAGTTCTTC.

This chain uses TRBV7-6 with TRBJ1-3; TRBD1 aligns across 8 bases. Trimming took 4 bases from V and 2 from J; bases not matched to a gene: 7. The CDR3 sequence is 16 residues long. Germline values: CDR1 SGHVS, CDR2 FNYEAQ. As DNA, the CDR3 is TGTGCCAGCAGCTCGTCAACGACAGGGGCTGGAAACACCATATATTTT. Encoded protein: CASSSSTTGAGNTIYF. Based on the CDR3 plus reference TRBV7-6 and TRBJ1-3, the full variable domain is GAGVSQSPRYKVTKRGQDVALRCDPISGHVSLYWYRQALGQGPEFLTYFNYEAQQDKSGLPNDRFSAERPEGSISTLTIQRTEQRDSAMYRCASSSSTTGAGNTIYFGEGSWLTVV.

The chain combines TRBV28 with TRBJ1-2; unclear D gene. In germline, CDR1 is MDHEN, CDR2 SYDVKM. V lost 1 base and J lost 6, with 6 bases in between. This CDR3 has 12 amino acids. In nucleotides, the CDR3 is TGTGCCAGCAGTTTATCGGTCCATGGCTACACCTTC. Translating it yields CASSLSVHGYTF.

The chain links TRBV5-5 to TRBJ2-7; D is undetermined. Germline assignment: CDR1 SGHKS and CDR2 YYEKEE (reference sequence). Trimming shortened V by 0 bases and J by 6 bases, and 22 bases separated the two germline ends. The CDR3 has 17 residues. In DNA, the CDR3 is TGTGCCAGCAGCTTGGTTTTCGGAGTTACGGGCTTGGGCGAGCAGTACTTC. Protein product: CASSLVFGVTGLGEQYF.

CDR3 sequence (DNA): TGCGCCAGCAGCCAAGGGGCAGGGGTGGACTATGGCTACACCTTC. It codes for CASSQGAGVDYGYTF. The chain recombines TRBV4-1 with TRBJ1-2, with D possibly being TRBD1 (6 bases). CDR3 length equals 15 residues. Germline V gene sequence: CDR1 MGHRA, CDR2 YSYEKL. The V end lost 1 base, the J end lost 3 bases, and 12 bases lay between the germline ends.

A single count supports this clone. The rearrangement uses TRBV27 and TRBJ1-1; D not resolved. In germline, CDR1 is MNHEY, CDR2 SMNVEV (reference sequence). V was shortened by 2 bases and J by 1 base, with 8 bases between the two germline ends. The CDR3 covers 14 residues. The CDR3 DNA follows: TGTGCCAGCAGTTTAAACAGCCAGAACACTGAAGCTTTCTTT. Translating it yields CASSLNSQNTEAFF.

The chain has TRBV19 and TRBJ2-5, with D maybe TRBD1 (5 bases). Between the trimmed V and J ends, which lost 3 bases and 2 bases, there was a span of 7 bases. The CDR3 covers 13 residues. Germline V gene data show CDR1 as LNHDA and CDR2 as SQIVND (reference sequence). In DNA, the CDR3 is TGTGCCAGTAGTATCTCAGGGCAAGAGACCCAGTACTTC. Its protein product is CASSISGQETQYF.

The chain combines TRBV28 with TRBJ1-2, with D possibly being TRBD1 (5 bases). Trimming took 5 bases from V and 5 from J, leaving 18 bases between them. From germline, CDR1 is MDHEN and CDR2 SYDVKM. The CDR3 has 15 amino acids. CDR3 coding DNA: TGTGCCAGCAGTCTCACCGGGGCGCCCGGTTATGGCTACACCTTC. Its translation: CASSLTGAPGYGYTF.

V and J are TRBV28 and TRBJ2-3; D possibly corresponds to TRBD1 (5 bases). Trimming cost V 5 bases and J 6 bases, with 24 bases left between them. Germline V gene lookup returns CDR1 MDHEN and CDR2 SYDVKM. The CDR3 has 17 amino acids. The CDR3 loop reads CASSGLGQGPPWDTQYF. The CDR3 DNA reads as TGTGCCAGCAGTGGCTTGGGGCAGGGTCCCCCGTGGGATACGCAGTATTTT.

The chain links TRBV6-5 to TRBJ1-2; D ambiguous. This CDR3 has 15 amino acids. Trimming shortened V by 2 bases and J by 0 bases, and 10 bases separated the two germline ends. The germline CDR1 and CDR2 sequences are MNHEY and SVGAGI. The CDR3 loop reads CASSYAGISNYGYTF. The CDR3 DNA sequence: TGTGCCAGCAGTTACGCAGGCATATCTAACTATGGCTACACCTTC.

This chain uses TRBV7-2 with TRBJ1-3; D unclear. V lost 1 base and J 0 bases, leaving 7 bases between the germline ends. Per germline, CDR1 SGHTA and CDR2 FQGNSA. The CDR3 extends over 15 amino acids. CDR3 DNA: TGTGCCAGCAGCTTAGTCGCCCACTCTGGAAACACCATATATTTT. It is translated as CASSLVAHSGNTIYF.

The chain has TRBV5-6 and TRBJ2-3, with no clear D. The V and J ends lost 10 bases and 1 base respectively, with 13 bases between them. This CDR3 region has 13 residues. Looked up from germline, CDR1 is SGHDT and CDR2 is YYEEEE. CDR3 sequence reads: CASSVRGTDTQYF. Written as DNA, the CDR3 is TGTGCCTCCTCCGTTCGTGGCACAGATACGCAGTATTTT.

The chain recombines TRBV9 with TRBJ1-5; 9 nucleotides align to TRBD1. The germline V gene has CDR1 SGDLS and CDR2 YYNGEE. Trimming removed 3 bases from V and 5 bases from J; junction bases left unmatched: 6. The CDR3 has 15 amino acids. Written as DNA, the CDR3 is TGTGCCAGCAGCGGGGGACAGGGACGAGATCAGCCCCAGCATTTT. Residues: CASSGGQGRDQPQHF.

The table lists this clone with a few counts. The rearrangement uses TRBV9 and TRBJ1-4; TRBD1 is a possible D gene (6 bases). Germline V gene sequence: CDR1 SGDLS, CDR2 YYNGEE. This CDR3 is built from 16 residues. Trimming shortened V by 3 bases and J by 4 bases, and 16 bases separated the two germline ends. CDR3 sequence: CASSGAPSGDNEKLFF. CDR3 in DNA: TGTGCCAGCAGCGGAGCCCCATCAGGGGATAATGAAAAACTGTTTTTT.

V is TRBV6-4 and J is TRBJ2-1, with D possibly matching TRBD2 (6 bases). There are 13 residues in the CDR3. Looked up from germline, CDR1 is MRHNA and CDR2 is SNTAGT. V shed 3 bases and J shed 12 bases, with 15 bases lying between them. Written as DNA, the CDR3 is TGTGCCAGCAGTGATCGGCAGGAGGGTGTGCAGTTCTTC. This encodes CASSDRQEGVQFF.

This chain uses TRBV12-3 or TRBV12-4 with TRBJ2-5; no firm D call. CDR3 length: 12 amino acids. V lost 6 bases and J 5 bases, leaving 10 bases between the germline ends. The CDR3 region has the DNA TGTGCCAGCAGCCTAAGTGGCGAGACCCAGTACTTC. Its translation is CASSLSGETQYF.

V and J are TRBV3-1 (or the pseudogene TRBV3-2) and TRBJ2-7; the D call may be TRBD1 or TRBD2 (6 bases each). The length of the CDR3 is 19 residues. Germline loops: CDR1 LGHDT, CDR2 YNNKEL (reference sequence). Trimming removed 2 bases from V and 4 bases from J, with 27 bases in between. The CDR3 is CASSQHTGGDIALWYEQYF. The DNA of the CDR3 is TGTGCCAGCAGCCAACACACAGGAGGGGACATCGCCCTATGGTACGAGCAGTACTTC.

This clone appeared once. The chain couples TRBV6-5 to TRBJ2-2; D is possibly TRBD1 (5 bases). V was shortened by 4 bases and J by 0 bases, with 12 bases between the two germline ends. The CDR3 sequence is 16 residues long. The germline gives CDR1 MNHEY, CDR2 SVGAGI. The CDR3 loop is CASSFLGASNTGELFF. CDR3 coding DNA: TGTGCCAGCAGTTTTCTTGGGGCCTCGAACACCGGGGAGCTGTTTTTT.

On this clone: One end of the junction is discordant with germline, which a read error may explain. CDR3 residues: CASSEGVNTEAFF. For the CDR3, the DNA is TGTGCCAGCAGCGAAGGGGTGAACACTGAAGCTTTCTTT. The rearrangement joins TRBV6-1 to TRBJ1-1; tentatively, D is TRBD1 (5 bases). The germline V gene has CDR1 MNHNS and CDR2 SASEGT. The CDR3 contains 13 residues.

This clone was recorded only once. The chain recombines TRBV3-1 (or the pseudogene TRBV3-2) with TRBJ2-1, with 7 bases fitting TRBD2. This CDR3 has 13 amino acids. Germline CDR1 LGHDT, CDR2 YNNKEL (reference sequence). V shed 6 bases, J shed 9 bases, and the junction held 8 bases outside the gene matches. Written as DNA, the CDR3 is TGTGCCAGCAGACCGCCTTGGGAGGGTGAGCAGTTCTTC. It codes for CASRPPWEGEQFF.